The clone carrying this TCR beta chain was counted once. Measured with immunoSEQ multiplex PCR; TCRdb has only the in-frame clones, and not every one. Altogether roughly 150,000 clones are present, 75% to 90% being singletons, with the ten largest covering under 4.5%. Per the germline V gene, CDR1 is KGHSH and CDR2 is LQKENI. CDR3 length: 17 amino acids. Unmatched junction bases numbered 8, after V lost 3 bases and J lost 0 bases. This sample stems from a study of blood T cell repertoires in COVID-19. Study at large: PBMCs, B-cell-depleted T cells, or T cells were the source of the cDNA or gDNA that made up the material.

Participant age was about 18 to 89 years, and participants resided in about two dozen US areas. Cohorts were assigned according to the clinical history that participants reported. Among Cohort 3 donors, those recovered had two negative PCRs, clearance, or symptom resolution. Sequencing was carried out using PBMCs or T cells enriched from blood (not recorded which). This rearrangement joins TRBV18 to TRBJ1-3, with 7 positions matching TRBD1. This TCR was recovered from a man aged 45 to 65 who had recovered from COVID-19. CDR3: CASSPGGGLLSGNTIYF. The DNA of the CDR3 is TGTGCCAGCTCACCCGGAGGGGGCCTTCTCTCTGGAAACACCATATATTTT.